The 6 T cell receptor beta chains given below trace back to one sample, sequenced in a study of blood T cell repertoires in COVID-19 (dated by TCRdb to the early 2020s). To prepare the library, the immunoSEQ multiplex PCR assay was applied. TCRdb mirrors the immuneACCESS table, restricted to in-frame sequences. Some clones are absent from its copies; in checked studies, under half trace to an unresolved V gene, and the reason for the others is unknown. This sample lists over 450,000 clones; roughly nine tenths were detected once. Jointly, the top ten make up over 0.7% of the sample. Input material: peripheral blood. The receptors were gathered from a man aged 18 to 30 with COVID-19, enrolled during active disease.

V usage is TRBV6-5 and J usage is TRBJ1-3; D gene uncertain. The CDR3 runs to 14 residues. Trimming pared 0 bases from V and 3 bases from J, leaving 6 bases between. Germline-derived CDR1 and CDR2 are MNHEY and SVGAGI. CDR3 DNA sequence: TGTGCCAGCAGTTACTCCAGTTTTGGAAACACCATATATTTT. Residues: CASSYSSFGNTIYF.

The rearrangement joins TRBV10-2 to TRBJ1-1, with D uncertain. Germline CDR1 WSHSY, CDR2 SAAADI. The V end lost 0 bases, the J end lost 1 base, and 9 bases lay between the germline ends. This CDR3 spans 15 amino acids. The CDR3 spells CASSESNRGNTEAFF. The CDR3 DNA follows: TGCGCCAGCAGTGAGTCGAACCGGGGGAACACTGAAGCTTTCTTT.

The rearrangement uses TRBV4-1 and TRBJ2-2, with 9 bases fitting TRBD1. Germline CDR1 MGHRA, CDR2 YSYEKL. V lost 3 bases and J lost 5; bases outside the gene matches: 7. The CDR3 is 16 amino acids. The chain's CDR3 is CASSQEQGAITGELFF. For the CDR3, the DNA is TGCGCCAGCAGCCAGGAACAGGGGGCAATAACCGGGGAGCTGTTTTTT.

This chain links TRBV24-1 with TRBJ2-3; 7 positions agree with TRBD1. Germline V CDR1 and CDR2: KGHDR, SFDVKD. V was clipped by 4 bases and J by 4 bases; unmatched bases: 7. The CDR3 has 15 amino acids. The CDR3 DNA reads TGTGCCACCAGTGACCGGCGACAGGGTCCAGATACGCAGTATTTT. This codes for CATSDRRQGPDTQYF.

The chain has TRBV11-2 and TRBJ2-7; maybe TRBD2 (5 bases). The CDR3 runs to 12 residues. CDR1 and CDR2 (germline): SGHAT, FQNNGV. The ends were cut back, 5 bases at V and 6 bases at J, with 11 bases in the middle. For the CDR3, the DNA is TGTGCCAGCAGCAGTGAGGGTGCCGAGCAGTACTTC. It codes for CASSSEGAEQYF.

V and J are TRBV6-6 and TRBJ1-5, with 9 bases fitting TRBD1. CDR1 MNHNY and CDR2 SVGAGI come from the germline V gene (reference sequence). J was trimmed by 3 bases and V by 2 bases; bases with no gene match: 5. The CDR3 covers 16 residues. CDR3 loop: CASSYEGQGNNQPQHF. The CDR3 coding sequence is TGTGCCAGCAGTTACGAGGGACAGGGAAACAATCAGCCCCAGCATTTT.